Listed here is a single T cell receptor (beta chain). How the authors handled the data: Amplification with reference gene primers provided the estimates of nucleated cell counts. Data came from immunoSEQ multiplex PCR; TCRdb stores just in-frame clones and leaves some out. D and trimming were read from the DNA, whereas the V and J calls and clone size are those reported in that table. In the table there are roughly 140,000 clones, 80% to 90% of which are singletons. This entry is derived from a study of blood T cell repertoires in COVID-19. About the research overall: The analysed material was cDNA or gDNA that came from T cells, B-cell-depleted T cells, or PBMCs.

Germline V gene data show CDR1 as GTSNPN and CDR2 as SVGIG (reference sequence). This CDR3 is 12 amino acids long. J was trimmed by 5 bases and V by 3 bases; bases with no gene match: 3. The clonotype comes from a woman between 40 and 55 years old with acute or convalescent COVID-19. The sequenced material came from peripheral blood. V usage is TRBV30 and J usage is TRBJ2-7; 8 bases align to TRBD1. The CDR3 here is CAWRGDRHEQYF. The CDR3 region has the DNA TGTGCCTGGAGGGGGGACAGGCACGAGCAGTACTTC.